This T cell receptor beta chain originates from a study of T-cell reconstitution after alpha-beta-depleted transplantation in children. Unique molecular identifiers were incorporated into the prepared TCRbeta library. TCRdb analysed the PCR reads with MiXCR anew, one entry per CDR3 protein. The repertoire holds approximately 420,000 distinct CDR3 sequences, roughly 10% seen once, with roughly 6% in the top ten. Germline V gives CDR1 DFQATT, CDR2 SNEGSKA (reference sequence). CDR3 size: 15 residues. Comments on this clonotype: A read error may account for a junction end that differs from germline.

Sequenced here: PBMCs from the stem cell graft donor, sampled from the stem cell graft. The chain couples TRBV20-1 to TRBJ2-5; 8 nucleotides match TRBD1. The sequence derives from a human donor who donated a stem cell graft to a child with acute myeloid leukemia. CDR3 in amino acids: CSARAGQGGQETQYF. CDR3 DNA: TGCAGTGCAAGAGCTGGACAGGGAGGTCAAGAGACCCAGTACTTC.